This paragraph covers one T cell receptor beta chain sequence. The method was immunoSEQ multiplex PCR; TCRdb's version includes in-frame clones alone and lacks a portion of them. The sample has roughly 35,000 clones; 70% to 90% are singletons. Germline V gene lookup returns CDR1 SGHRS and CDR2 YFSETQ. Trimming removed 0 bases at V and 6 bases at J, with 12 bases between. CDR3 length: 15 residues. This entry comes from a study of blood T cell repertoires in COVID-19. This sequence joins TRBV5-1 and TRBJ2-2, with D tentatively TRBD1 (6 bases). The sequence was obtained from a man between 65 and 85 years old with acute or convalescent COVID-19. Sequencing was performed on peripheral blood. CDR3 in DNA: TGCGCCAGCAGCTTGGGCACACAGGGAGCCGGGGAGCTGTTTTTT. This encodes CASSLGTQGAGELFF. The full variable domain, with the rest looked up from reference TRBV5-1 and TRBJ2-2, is KAGVTQTPRYLIKTRGQQVTLSCSPISGHRSVSWYQQTPGQGLQFLFEYFSETQRNKGNFPGRFSGRQFSNSRSEMNVSTLELGDSALYLCASSLGTQGAGELFFGEGSRLTVL.